This T cell receptor (beta chain) was obtained from a study of cytomegalovirus exposure and HLA in healthy donors. The study's findings and limits: Among TCR sequences, most were rare, though some public TCRs appeared in many donors. A list of roughly 180 TCR beta chains associated with cytomegalovirus was given. The finding came from a later analysis; first-cohort TCR clusters tended to co-occur in the roughly 120 validation repertoires.

With respect to this clone: As yet, its antigen is unknown.

The data were produced by immunoSEQ multiplex PCR, yet TCRdb's version contains in-frame clones alone and is incomplete. In the table there are around 94,000 clones, about 95% of which are singletons. V shed 3 bases and J 2 bases; nucleotides not matched to a gene: 7. Looked up from germline, CDR1 is PRHDT and CDR2 is FYEKMQ (reference sequence). The CDR3 is 16 residues long. Donors were drawn from the roughly 120-subject validation cohort, separate from the roughly 670-subject first cohort. The specimen sequenced was PBMCs. V is TRBV13 and J is TRBJ1-2; 9 positions match TRBD1. This TCR derives from a woman between 18 and 30 years old in good health and CMV-seronegative. In DNA, the CDR3 is TGTGCCAGCAGCTTGTCCAGGACAGGGGCGAACTATGGCTACACCTTC. Amino acid sequence: CASSLSRTGANYGYTF.